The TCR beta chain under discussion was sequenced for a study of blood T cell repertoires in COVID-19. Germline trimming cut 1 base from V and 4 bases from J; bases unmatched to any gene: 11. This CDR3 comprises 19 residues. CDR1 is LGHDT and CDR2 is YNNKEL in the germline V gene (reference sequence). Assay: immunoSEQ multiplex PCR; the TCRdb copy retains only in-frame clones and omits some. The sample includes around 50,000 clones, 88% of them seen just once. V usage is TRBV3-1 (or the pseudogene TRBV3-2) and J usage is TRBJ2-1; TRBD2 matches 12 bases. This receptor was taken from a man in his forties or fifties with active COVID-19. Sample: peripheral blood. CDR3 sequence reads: CASSQGRRASGGAYNEQFF. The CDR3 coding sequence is TGTGCCAGCAGCCAAGGTCGTAGGGCTAGCGGGGGGGCGTACAATGAGCAGTTCTTC.